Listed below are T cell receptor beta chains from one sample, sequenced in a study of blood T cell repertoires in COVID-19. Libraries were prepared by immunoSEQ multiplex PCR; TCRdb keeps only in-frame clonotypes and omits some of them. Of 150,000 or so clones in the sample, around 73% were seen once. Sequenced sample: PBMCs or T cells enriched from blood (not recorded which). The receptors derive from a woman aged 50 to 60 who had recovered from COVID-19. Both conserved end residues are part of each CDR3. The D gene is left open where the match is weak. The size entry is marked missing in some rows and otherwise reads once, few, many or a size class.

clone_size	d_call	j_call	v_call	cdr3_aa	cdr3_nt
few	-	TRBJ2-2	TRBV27	CASSLLPRENTGELFF	TGTGCCAGCAGTTTACTTCCTCGGGAAAATACCGGGGAGCTGTTTTTT
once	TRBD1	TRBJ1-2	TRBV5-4	CASSWDRAVGYTF	TGTGCCAGCAGCTGGGACAGGGCGGTCGGCTACACCTTC
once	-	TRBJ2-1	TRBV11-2	CASSLGSLTKQFF	TGTGCCAGCAGCCTAGGGTCGCTAACCAAGCAGTTCTTC
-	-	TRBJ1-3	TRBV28	CASSVLQGNSGNTIYF	TGTGCCAGCAGTGTTTTACAGGGCAACTCTGGAAACACCATATATTTT
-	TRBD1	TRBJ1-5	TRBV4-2	CASSQEPGTADQPQHF	TGTGCCAGCAGCCAAGAGCCCGGGACAGCCGATCAGCCCCAGCATTTT
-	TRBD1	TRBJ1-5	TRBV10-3	CAISGDRGQPQHF	TGTGCCATCAGTGGGGACAGGGGACAGCCCCAGCATTTT
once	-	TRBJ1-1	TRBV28	CASSLLGEGTEAFF	TGTGCCAGCAGTCTCCTAGGGGAAGGGACTGAAGCTTTCTTT
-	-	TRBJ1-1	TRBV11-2	CASNGHMNTEAFF	TGTGCCAGCAACGGACATATGAACACTGAAGCTTTCTTT
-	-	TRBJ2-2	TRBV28	CASSLSSKLFF	TGTGCCAGCAGTTTAAGTAGCAAGCTGTTTTTT
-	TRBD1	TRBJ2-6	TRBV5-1	CASSSRGRPQSSGANVLTF	TGCGCCAGCAGCTCCAGGGGGCGCCCCCAGAGCTCTGGGGCCAACGTCCTGACTTTC